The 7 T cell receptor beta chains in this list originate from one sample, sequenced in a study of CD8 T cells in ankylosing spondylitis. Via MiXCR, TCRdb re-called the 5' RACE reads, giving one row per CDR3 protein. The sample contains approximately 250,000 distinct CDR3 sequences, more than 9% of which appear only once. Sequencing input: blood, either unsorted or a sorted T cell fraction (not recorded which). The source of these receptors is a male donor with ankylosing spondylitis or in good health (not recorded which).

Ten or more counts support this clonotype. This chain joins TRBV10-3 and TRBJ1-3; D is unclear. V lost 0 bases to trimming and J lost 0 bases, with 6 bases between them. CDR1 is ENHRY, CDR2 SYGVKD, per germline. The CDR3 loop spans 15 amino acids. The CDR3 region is CAISESPDSGNTIYF. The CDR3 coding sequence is TGTGCCATCAGTGAGTCCCCTGACTCTGGAAACACCATATATTTT.

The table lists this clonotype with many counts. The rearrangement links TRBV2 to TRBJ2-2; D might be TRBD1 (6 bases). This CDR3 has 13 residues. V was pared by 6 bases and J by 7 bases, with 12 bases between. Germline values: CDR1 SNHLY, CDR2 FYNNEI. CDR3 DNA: TGTGCCAGCAGCTTTACAGGGTTCGGGGAGCTGTTTTTT. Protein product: CASSFTGFGELFF.

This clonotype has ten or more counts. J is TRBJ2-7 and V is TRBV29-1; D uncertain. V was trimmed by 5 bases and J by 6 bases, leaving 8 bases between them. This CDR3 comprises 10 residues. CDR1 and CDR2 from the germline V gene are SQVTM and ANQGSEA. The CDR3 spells CSVLWGEQYF. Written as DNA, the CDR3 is TGCAGCGTTTTGTGGGGCGAGCAGTACTTC.

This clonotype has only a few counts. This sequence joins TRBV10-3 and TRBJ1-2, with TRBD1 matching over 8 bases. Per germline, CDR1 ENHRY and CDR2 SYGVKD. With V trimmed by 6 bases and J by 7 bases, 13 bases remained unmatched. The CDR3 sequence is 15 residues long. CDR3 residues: CAISDQGAVPSGYTF. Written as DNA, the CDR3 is TGTGCCATCAGCGATCAGGGGGCGGTCCCTTCTGGCTACACCTTC.

The CDR3 DNA follows: TGCGCCAGCAGCCAAGCACCGGGGAGGGGGCACTATGGCTACACCTTC. This codes for CASSQAPGRGHYGYTF. V and J are TRBV4-1 and TRBJ1-2, with 7 bases matching TRBD1. Germline trimming cut 1 base from V and 3 bases from J; bases unmatched to any gene: 8. The CDR3 extends over 16 amino acids. The germline V gene encodes CDR1 MGHRA and CDR2 YSYEKL.

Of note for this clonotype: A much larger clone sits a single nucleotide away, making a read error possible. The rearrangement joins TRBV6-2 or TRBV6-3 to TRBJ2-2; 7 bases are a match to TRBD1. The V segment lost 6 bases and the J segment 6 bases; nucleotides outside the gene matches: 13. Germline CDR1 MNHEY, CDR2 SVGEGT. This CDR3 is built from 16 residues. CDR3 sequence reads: CASSQGVLLTAGELFF. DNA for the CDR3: TGTGCCAGCAGCCAGGGGGTATTGCTCACCGCCGGGGAGCTGTTTTTT.

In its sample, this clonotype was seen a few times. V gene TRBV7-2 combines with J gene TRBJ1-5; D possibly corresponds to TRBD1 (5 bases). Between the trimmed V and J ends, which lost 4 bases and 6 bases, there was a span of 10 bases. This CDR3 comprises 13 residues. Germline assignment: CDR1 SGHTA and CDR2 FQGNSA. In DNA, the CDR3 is TGTGCCAGCAGCTCAAGGGGCGGTCAGCCCCAGCATTTT. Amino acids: CASSSRGGQPQHF.